The TCR beta chain under discussion was sequenced for a study of neurological immune-mediated disorders. TCRdb re-derived calls from the 5' RACE reads in MiXCR, one entry per CDR3 protein. The sample consists of over 15,000 distinct CDR3 sequences, approximately 12% of them appearing once. This clonotype has a count of ten or more. V lost 4 bases and J lost 3, with 12 bases in between. This CDR3 comprises 14 residues. Germline CDR1 is LGHNA and CDR2 is YNFKEQ. The clonotype was recovered from a woman aged 50 to 60 in good health. Sequenced input: CD8+ T cells from blood. The chain carries TRBV4-2 and TRBJ1-1; D may be TRBD1 (6 bases). The CDR3 is CASSRIRGDTEAFF. The CDR3 DNA follows: TGTGCCAGCAGCCGAATTAGGGGGGACACTGAAGCTTTCTTT.